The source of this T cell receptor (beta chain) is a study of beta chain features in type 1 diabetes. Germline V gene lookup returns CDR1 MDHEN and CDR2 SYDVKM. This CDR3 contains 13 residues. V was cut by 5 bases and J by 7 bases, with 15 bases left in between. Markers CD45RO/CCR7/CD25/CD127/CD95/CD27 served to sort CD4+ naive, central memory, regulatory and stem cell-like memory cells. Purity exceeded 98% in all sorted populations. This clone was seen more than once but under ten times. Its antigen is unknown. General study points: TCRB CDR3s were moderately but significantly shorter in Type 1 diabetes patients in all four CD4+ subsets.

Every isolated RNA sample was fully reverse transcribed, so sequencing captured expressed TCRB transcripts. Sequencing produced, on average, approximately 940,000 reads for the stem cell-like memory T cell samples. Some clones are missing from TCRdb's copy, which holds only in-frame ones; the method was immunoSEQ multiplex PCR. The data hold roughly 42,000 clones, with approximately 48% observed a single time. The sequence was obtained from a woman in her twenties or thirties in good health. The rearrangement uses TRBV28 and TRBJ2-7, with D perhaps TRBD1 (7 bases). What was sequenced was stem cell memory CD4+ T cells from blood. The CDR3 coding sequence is TGTGCCAGCAGTCCCTGGAGGGGGCGGGAGCAGTACTTC. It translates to CASSPWRGREQYF.